The present TCR beta chain was sequenced within a study of T cells in Graves' hyperthyroidism and ophthalmopathy (dated by TCRdb to the late 2010s). Study-wide context: Peripheral blood samples were taken at the time of initial diagnosis, prior to any treatment. TCR Vbeta CDR3 sequencing of 135 peripheral blood samples (roughly 43 ophthalmopathy, 75 hyperthyroidism and some 17 progressor patients) is reported in the paper. To identify distinguishing TCR V-J signatures, a discovery cohort of around 100 patients was used, comprising under 45 with Graves' ophthalmopathy and around 60 with stable Graves' hyperthyroidism. Prospective prediction of ophthalmopathy was tested in an independent validation cohort of 18 hyperthyroidism patients and 17 patients who later progressed to ophthalmopathy. The roughly 94 discovery patients were randomly split 7:3 into training and test sets. The study also compared thyroid tissue and blood T-cell repertoires from about six Graves' hyperthyroidism patients. Following sampling, methimazole starting at 30 mg daily was given to hyperthyroidism patients, and high-dose intravenous methylprednisolone was given to ophthalmopathy patients. Results the study describes overall, beyond this receptor: No statistical method was used to set the sample size in advance, and investigators knew the group allocation. Most expanded thyroid clonotypes (frequency above 0.001) were also detected in blood, a finding suggesting that blood repertoires may reflect thyroid immune responses. In validation, the model predicted progression to ophthalmopathy a median of roughly 6.1 months before onset, with approximately 71% sensitivity and just under 75% specificity. Ophthalmopathy was separated from stable hyperthyroidism by a 13 V-J signature model, with 85% to 90% sensitivity and 81% to 82% specificity obtained in cross-validation and 80%/75% obtained in testing.

Amplification of TCR beta CDR3 regions was carried out from RNA transcripts. The TCR CDR3 was subjected to a first round of RT-PCR using the HTBI primer set and the Qiagen OneStep RT-PCR kit. A second multiplex PCR round built the libraries, followed by size selection and purification. Libraries were sequenced paired-end with 100 bp reads on an Illumina HiSeq2000. The study's own analysis went as follows. SOAPnuke was used to process the raw data, removing reads that contained adapters or uncalled bases, had a mean Phred below 15, or lacked an exact match to the constant primer or identifier. COPE v1.2.5 was used to merge high-quality paired reads, and clonotypes were defined as unique nucleotide sequences. Clonotypes were aligned to IMGT TRBV, TRBD and TRBJ reference segments using MiTCR v1.1. The analysis included only V-J combinations with a frequency above 0.0001, which together covered about 99% of the repertoires. The TCS score was defined as the ratio of F50 (clonal expansion) to E x V (chaos), calculated using BLOSUM62-based TCRdist between CDR3 peptides within each V-J. Welch's t-statistics and random forest reduced fewer than 600 V-J features to about 12, which were used in a naive Bayes classifier (R e1071). The raw public data were reprocessed by TCRdb itself: fastp quality trimming at Q25, MiXCR clonotype calling, in-frame beta chains only. Rows with one shared CDR3 protein collapse into an entry with the most common genes and DNA. None of the V and J calls come from the authors' own analysis; TCRdb made them. The sample data list fewer than 450,000 distinct CDR3 sequences, and about 17% of these were observed just once. Around a third of the sample is in the top ten clones.

This clonotype was counted many times. This receptor's antigen is unknown. It has no much larger one-base neighbor in the sample; base qualities were not kept. Hyperthyroidism patients were newly diagnosed, had a disease duration of under 2 months, and were aged 18 to 65 years. Patients with uncontrolled infections, other autoimmune diseases, pregnancy or lactation were excluded. Diagnoses were based on clinical symptoms, serum thyroxine and TRAb, thyroid ultrasound and orbital computed tomography. Blood from progressor patients was drawn when they were first diagnosed with hyperthyroidism, before any ophthalmopathy symptoms appeared. PBMCs were separated from 10 ml of fresh peripheral blood using Ficoll-Paque density gradient centrifugation. Progressor patients were initially diagnosed with Graves' hyperthyroidism and developed ophthalmopathy during follow-up. Total RNA was extracted with Trizol reagent, and quality was checked on an Agilent 2100 Bioanalyzer.

Sequenced material: blood. The clonotype comes from a woman under 40 with Graves' hyperthyroidism that later progressed to Graves' ophthalmopathy.

The nucleotide sequence reads as follows: TGTGCCAGCCGCCTTACAGGGGGCGCAACTTACGAGCAGTACTTC. This sequence encodes CASRLTGGATYEQYF. The chain employs TRBV28 and TRBJ2-7, with 9 bases in between that match TRBD1. V lost 8 bases and J lost 4 bases, and the count of bases not matched to a germline gene is 12. The CDR3 goes from the cysteine to the phenylalanine over 15 residues. The entry retains the CDR3 DNA only, 45 bases that are in frame from base 1. From the germline V gene, CDR1 is MDHEN and CDR2 is SYDVKM.